What follows are 13 T cell receptor beta chains derived from one specimen sequenced in a study of T cells after posttransplantation cyclophosphamide. This table comes from immunoSEQ multiplex PCR, and its TCRdb copy is limited to in-frame clones, with some not included. This sample has 30,000 to 35,000 clones and no singletons, with approximately 6.7% in the ten largest. The sequencing input was PBMCs. These receptors originate from a woman aged 45-65 years in good health and a related stem cell transplant donor.

This clone came up many times. The chain combines TRBV5-8 with TRBJ1-5; maybe TRBD1 (6 bases). V dropped 1 base and J dropped 6 bases, with 11 bases sitting between them. The CDR3 has 14 amino acids. Germline V gene data show CDR1 as SGHTS and CDR2 as YDEGEE. The CDR3, as DNA: TGTGCCAGCAGCTTGCGACAGGTCCCTCAGCCCCAGCATTTT. Encoded protein: CASSLRQVPQPQHF.

The sample holds many counts of this clone. V is TRBV5-1 and J is TRBJ2-2; TRBD2 aligns across 13 bases. J gave up 6 bases and V 7 bases, and 15 bases lay outside the gene matches. The CDR3 contains 18 residues. Germline V gene data show CDR1 as SGHRS and CDR2 as YFSETQ. CDR3 residues: CASQRGLAGLPTSGELFF. The CDR3 DNA follows: TGCGCCAGCCAACGGGGACTAGCGGGGTTACCTACCTCCGGGGAGCTGTTTTTT.

This clone was counted at least ten times. The rearrangement joins TRBV30 to TRBJ1-3; D is perhaps TRBD1 (5 bases). V was pared by 2 bases and J by 0 bases, with 14 bases between. The CDR3 has 16 amino acids. Germline CDR1 GTSNPN, CDR2 SVGIG (reference sequence). CDR3 region: CAWSPPRTLSGNTIYF. The CDR3 DNA sequence: TGTGCCTGGAGTCCCCCCCGGACACTCTCTGGAAACACCATATATTTT.

The table lists this clone with many counts. The chain has TRBV6-4 and TRBJ1-4, with D hard to call. Germline CDR1 MRHNA, CDR2 SNTAGT. The CDR3 is made up of 14 amino acids. V was shortened by 0 bases and J by 8 bases, with 10 bases between the two germline ends. The CDR3 bases are TGTGCCAGCAGTGACTCAGGAGGGTCCGAAAAACTGTTTTTT. It is translated as CASSDSGGSEKLFF.

This clone was recorded at least ten times. The chain uses TRBV18 and TRBJ2-1; D ambiguous. CDR3 length equals 13 residues. Trimming removed 0 bases at V and 8 bases at J, with 8 bases between. Germline CDR1 KGHSH, CDR2 LQKENI. CDR3 sequence (DNA): TGTGCCAGCTCACCACCTCTGGGCGATGAGCAGTTCTTC. Translated, it gives CASSPPLGDEQFF.

This clone was seen ten or more times. The chain joins TRBV6-6 to TRBJ2-4; D perhaps matches TRBD1 (5 bases). Trimming shortened V by 7 bases and J by 8 bases, and 18 bases separated the two germline ends. The CDR3 totals 14 residues. CDR1 is MNHNY and CDR2 is SVGAGI in the germline V gene (reference sequence). The CDR3 protein is CASTDDQGVDIQYF. DNA for the CDR3: TGTGCCAGCACCGACGATCAGGGCGTCGACATTCAGTACTTC.

At least ten counts were recorded for this clone. This sequence joins TRBV19 and TRBJ1-1, with 11 positions matching TRBD1. The J segment lost 0 bases and the V segment lost 4 bases, leaving 13 bases of the junction unmatched. The CDR3 consists of 19 residues. CDR1 and CDR2 (germline): LNHDA, SQIVND (reference sequence). CDR3: CASSTRGGQGVYMNTEAFF. DNA of the CDR3: TGTGCCAGTAGTACAAGGGGGGGACAGGGGGTCTACATGAACACTGAAGCTTTCTTT.

This clone was seen many times. J is TRBJ2-4 and V is TRBV5-6; 12 positions match TRBD1. V trimming: 4 bases; J trimming: 3 bases; junction bases outside the gene matches: 8. CDR3 length: 17 residues. Per the germline V gene, CDR1 is SGHDT and CDR2 is YYEEEE. The CDR3 spells CASSRDRGLRGKNIQYF. CDR3 nucleotide sequence: TGTGCCAGCAGCAGGGACAGGGGGCTGAGGGGCAAAAACATTCAGTACTTC.

This clone was detected many times. The V call is TRBV18, the J call TRBJ1-1; 11 bases are shared with TRBD1. CDR1 is KGHSH, CDR2 LQKENI, per germline. The CDR3 consists of 13 residues. V gave up 3 bases and J gave up 6 bases; unmatched junction bases: 0. The CDR3 loop is CASSPGQGAEAFF. The DNA of the CDR3 is TGTGCCAGCTCACCGGGACAGGGGGCTGAAGCTTTCTTT. The variable domain in full, completed from reference TRBV18 and TRBJ1-1, reads NAGVMQNPRHLVRRRGQEARLRCSPMKGHSHVYWYRQLPEEGLKFMVYLQKENIIDESGMPKERFSAEFPKEGPSILRIQQVVRGDSAAYFCASSPGQGAEAFFGQGTRLTVV.

The chain carries TRBV5-1 and TRBJ2-1, with 10 positions matching TRBD2. Germline CDR1 and CDR2: SGHRS and YFSETQ. CDR3 length: 12 amino acids. With 3 bases clipped from V and 13 bases from J, the junction kept 4 bases outside the gene matches. The CDR3 DNA sequence: TGCGCCAGCAGCTGGACTAGCGGCGAACAGTTCTTC. This sequence encodes CASSWTSGEQFF. Using reference TRBV5-1 and TRBJ2-1 for the parts outside the CDR3, the full variable domain is KAGVTQTPRYLIKTRGQQVTLSCSPISGHRSVSWYQQTPGQGLQFLFEYFSETQRNKGNFPGRFSGRQFSNSRSEMNVSTLELGDSALYLCASSWTSGEQFFGPGTRLTVL.

The rearrangement links TRBV9 to TRBJ1-2, with D hard to call. Trimming removed 2 bases from V and 7 bases from J, with 9 bases in between. This CDR3 spans 12 amino acids. In germline, CDR1 is SGDLS, CDR2 YYNGEE. The CDR3 nucleotides are TGTGCCAGCAGCGTTTATTCAGGTGGCTACACCTTC. Protein product: CASSVYSGGYTF.

This clone was seen a handful of times. V usage is TRBV14 and J usage is TRBJ2-5; 11 bases agree with TRBD2. There are 16 residues in the CDR3. CDR1 and CDR2 from the germline V gene are SGHDN and FVKESK. Unmatched junction bases numbered 4, after V lost 2 bases and J lost 2 bases. The CDR3 here is CASSQFLAGGQETQYF. In DNA form, the CDR3 reads TGTGCCAGCAGCCAATTTTTAGCGGGAGGGCAAGAGACCCAGTACTTC.

This clone occurred many times. The CDR3 region has the DNA TGTGCCAGTAGTATATTACGACAGGGGGTATATGAGCAGTTCTTC. This gives the protein CASSILRQGVYEQFF. This chain connects TRBV19 to TRBJ2-1; 9 positions match TRBD1. The CDR3 runs to 15 residues. The germline CDR1 and CDR2 sequences are LNHDA and SQIVND (reference sequence). V lost 2 bases, J lost 8 bases, and 7 bases stayed unmatched. The whole variable domain, remainder taken from reference TRBV19 and TRBJ2-1, is DGGITQSPKYLFRKEGQNVTLSCEQNLNHDAMYWYRQDPGQGLRLIYYSQIVNDFQKGDIAEGYSVSREKKESFPLTVTSAQKNPTAFYLCASSILRQGVYEQFFGPGTRLTVL.